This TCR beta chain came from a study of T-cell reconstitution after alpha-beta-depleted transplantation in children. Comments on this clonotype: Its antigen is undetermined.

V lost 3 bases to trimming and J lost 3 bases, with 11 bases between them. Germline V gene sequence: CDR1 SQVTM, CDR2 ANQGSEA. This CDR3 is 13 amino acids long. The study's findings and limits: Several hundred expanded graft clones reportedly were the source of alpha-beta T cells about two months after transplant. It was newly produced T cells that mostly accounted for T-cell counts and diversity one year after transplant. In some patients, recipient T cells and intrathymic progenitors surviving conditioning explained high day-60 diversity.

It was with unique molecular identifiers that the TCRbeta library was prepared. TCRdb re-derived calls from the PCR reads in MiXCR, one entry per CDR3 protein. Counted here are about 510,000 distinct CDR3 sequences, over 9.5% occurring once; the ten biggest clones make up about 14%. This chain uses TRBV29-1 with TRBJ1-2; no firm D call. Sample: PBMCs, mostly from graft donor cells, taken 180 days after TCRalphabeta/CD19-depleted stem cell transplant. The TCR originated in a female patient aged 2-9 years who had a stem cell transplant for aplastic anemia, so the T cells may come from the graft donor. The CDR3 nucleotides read TGCAGCGTTGAGCGAGCCAAGGACTATGGCTACACCTTC. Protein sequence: CSVERAKDYGYTF.